The present T cell receptor beta chain was sequenced within a study of CD4 T cells in relation to SARS-CoV-2 and coronaviruses. Turning to the study itself: No peptide or an HIV-1 Nef peptide pool served as negative control. Regarding the study as a whole: Pre-pandemic and post-infection samples never came from the same donor.

Before the COVID-19 pandemic, during about 2010-2018, CD4+ T cells were taken from unexposed donors. CD4+ T cells were isolated from the cells after 10 days of culture. About 2 million PBMCs per well were cultured with 7.5 to 10 IU/ml IL-2. This CDR3 has 15 amino acids. The germline gives CDR1 SGHNT, CDR2 YYREEE (reference sequence). Trimming at V came to 4 bases and at J to 1 base, leaving 7 bases not matched to a gene. This clone was detected a few times. Its specificity is not known. The data were produced by immunoSEQ multiplex PCR, yet TCRdb's version contains in-frame clones alone and is incomplete. Altogether 15,000 to 25,000 clones are present, approximately 82% being singletons, with the ten largest covering around 10%.

Material for sequencing was CD4+ T cells from PBMCs, cultured in vitro. The source of this sequence is a human donor in good health. The rearrangement links TRBV5-4 to TRBJ1-1; 7 bases map to TRBD1. CDR3 bases: TGTGCCAGCAGCCCCAGGGGGACAACGAACACTGAAGCTTTCTTT. Encoded protein: CASSPRGTTNTEAFF.